What follows is one T cell receptor (beta chain) and its context. As processed by the authors: Amplification from reference gene primers served as the basis for estimated nucleated cell counts. Profiled with immunoSEQ multiplex PCR; TCRdb holds only in-frame clones, not every one. V and J calls and clone size are copied from that table; D and trimming were computed from the DNA. The sample has 130,000 or so clones, 65% to 85% seen once. Recruits, aged roughly 18 to 100 years, lived in 25 or so US areas. Cohort assignment relied on participant-reported clinical history. This sample stems from a study of blood T cell repertoires in COVID-19. Study-wide background: Acute and convalescent COVID-19 specimens originated in the United States, Italy and Spain.

This clonotype was sampled from a woman in her thirties who had recovered from COVID-19. The specimen sequenced was PBMCs or T cells enriched from blood (not recorded which).

CDR3 sequence (DNA): TGTGCCAGCAGCTTCCCCACGACAGGGGGTTCCTACGAGCAGTACTTC. Translation gives CASSFPTTGGSYEQYF. The chain is built from TRBV4-2 and TRBJ2-7; 9 bases are a match to TRBD1. Germline loops: CDR1 LGHNA, CDR2 YNFKEQ. This CDR3 is built from 16 residues. V was clipped by 5 bases and J by 1 base; unmatched bases: 9.